This passage covers 28 T cell receptor beta chains from one sample sequenced in a study of T cells in Graves' hyperthyroidism and ophthalmopathy. Amplified regions were TCR beta CDR3 sequences from RNA transcripts. When the TCR CDR3 underwent first-round RT-PCR, the HTBI primer set was used. TCRdb passed the multiplex PCR reads through MiXCR, listing each CDR3 protein once. The table has approximately 640,000 distinct CDR3 sequences, under 20% seen once. Sequencing was done on a sample of blood. The receptors here all came from a woman in her 30s with Graves' hyperthyroidism.

This rearrangement joins TRBV12-3 or TRBV12-4 to TRBJ2-7; D unclear. The CDR3 loop spans 12 amino acids. V lost 5 bases, J lost 0 bases, and 5 bases lay in between. The CDR3 region is CASSKPSYEQYF. The CDR3 DNA sequence: TGTGCCAGCAGTAAGCCCTCCTACGAGCAGTACTTC.

The J gene is TRBJ2-5, the V gene TRBV6-5; no clear D gene. The CDR3 runs to 13 residues. The germline gives CDR1 MNHEY, CDR2 SVGAGI. The V end was cut by 0 bases, the J end by 7 bases, with 9 bases between. CDR3 in DNA: TGTGCCAGCAGTTACTCGAGAGTAGGGACCCAGTACTTC. Its translation is CASSYSRVGTQYF.

The table lists this clonotype with many counts. The chain joins TRBV28 to TRBJ2-1, with TRBD2 matching over 14 bases. CDR1 and CDR2 from the germline V gene are MDHEN and SYDVKM. V trimming: 4 bases; J trimming: 7 bases; junction bases outside the gene matches: 12. The length of the CDR3 is 18 residues. CDR3 residues: CASSWGGLAGAARNEQFF. CDR3 nucleotide sequence: TGTGCCAGCAGTTGGGGGGGACTAGCGGGAGCAGCAAGGAATGAGCAGTTCTTC.

The J gene is TRBJ2-7, the V gene TRBV11-2; 11 bases align to TRBD1. The CDR3 totals 17 residues. J was trimmed by 5 bases and V by 2 bases; bases with no gene match: 11. Germline V gives CDR1 SGHAT, CDR2 FQNNGV. CDR3 sequence reads: CASSLFPPWTGGDEQYF. In DNA, the CDR3 is TGTGCCAGCAGCTTATTCCCCCCGTGGACAGGGGGCGACGAGCAGTACTTC. The whole variable domain, remainder taken from reference TRBV11-2 and TRBJ2-7, is EAGVAQSPRYKIIEKRQSVAFWCNPISGHATLYWYQQILGQGPKLLIQFQNNGVVDDSQLPKDRFSAERLKGVDSTLKIQPAKLEDSAVYLCASSLFPPWTGGDEQYFGPGTRLTVT.

This clonotype was recorded at least ten times. The CDR3 sequence is CASSQDLETRAYF. Here the CDR3 DNA reads TGTGCCAGCAGCCAAGATCTGGAGACCAGGGCGTACTTC. The gene calls are TRBV3-1 and TRBJ2-4, with a tentative D call TRBD1 (5 bases). Trimming left V 0 bases short and J 15 bases short, with 15 bases between. CDR1 and CDR2 from the germline V gene are LGHDT and YNNKEL (reference sequence). The CDR3 length is 13 residues.

At least ten counts were recorded for this clonotype. This chain uses TRBV20-1 with TRBJ2-1; D ambiguous. Germline V CDR1 and CDR2: DFQATT, SNEGSKA (reference sequence). There are 13 residues in the CDR3. V was cut by 6 bases and J by 0 bases, with 9 bases left in between. The CDR3 coding sequence is TGCAGTGCCCCCCGAAGCTCCTACAATGAGCAGTTCTTC. Encoded protein: CSAPRSSYNEQFF.

This clonotype was seen a few times. This sequence joins TRBV28 and TRBJ1-3, with D possibly TRBD1 on 5 matching bases. V lost 2 bases to trimming and J lost 2 bases, with 10 bases between them. CDR3 length: 15 residues. CDR1 and CDR2 from the germline V gene are MDHEN and SYDVKM. The CDR3 sequence is CASSLPGLTGNTIYF. The CDR3 DNA is TGTGCCAGCAGTTTACCAGGGTTGACTGGAAACACCATATATTTT. The entire variable domain, with the rest obtained from reference TRBV28 and TRBJ1-3, is as follows: DVKVTQSSRYLVKRTGEKVFLECVQDMDHENMFWYRQDPGLGLRLIYFSYDVKMKEKGDIPEGYSVSREKKERFSLILESASTNQTSMYLCASSLPGLTGNTIYFGEGSWLTVV.

This clonotype was observed a handful of times. The V and J genes are TRBV28 and TRBJ2-4, with 8 bases that match TRBD1. This CDR3 has 14 amino acids. With V trimmed by 2 bases and J by 10 bases, 7 bases remained unmatched. CDR1 MDHEN and CDR2 SYDVKM come from the germline V gene. The CDR3 bases are TGTGCCAGCAGTTTACCGGGACAGGTGGAAATTCAGTACTTC. It is translated as CASSLPGQVEIQYF.

This clonotype has a handful of counts. The chain joins TRBV18 to TRBJ2-2, with D unclear. Trimming left V 0 bases short and J 5 bases short, with 16 bases between. CDR1 and CDR2 (germline): KGHSH, LQKENI. This CDR3 comprises 17 residues. CDR3 DNA: TGTGCCAGCTCACCACCGGTTCAGCGTGGAAAAACCGGGGAGCTGTTTTTT. Its protein product is CASSPPVQRGKTGELFF.

This clonotype was seen a handful of times. V usage is TRBV27 and J usage is TRBJ2-7, with D perhaps assigned TRBD1 or TRBD2 (6 bases each). Germline V CDR1 and CDR2: MNHEY, SMNVEV (reference sequence). The CDR3 covers 13 residues. The CDR3 region is CATRGGLGYEQYF. In nucleotides, the CDR3 is TGTGCAACTAGAGGGGGGCTTGGGTACGAGCAGTACTTC.

On this clonotype: A much bigger clone sits one base away, suggesting this may be a read error. Here the CDR3 reads CASCSTGGNTEAFF. The CDR3 nucleotides are TGTGCCAGCTGTTCGACAGGGGGAAACACTGAAGCTTTCTTT. The chain employs TRBV12-3 or TRBV12-4 and TRBJ1-1; 9 bases align to TRBD1. The V segment lost 8 bases and the J segment 2 bases; nucleotides outside the gene matches: 6. The CDR3 is 14 residues long.

The V gene is TRBV29-1, the J gene TRBJ2-7; D possibly corresponds to TRBD2 (7 bases). The CDR3 covers 13 residues. V shed 7 bases and J shed 0 bases, with 13 bases lying between them. The germline CDR1 and CDR2 sequences are SQVTM and ANQGSEA. The CDR3 reads CSAEGGSSYEQYF. The CDR3 region has the DNA TGCAGCGCAGAGGGGGGGAGCTCCTACGAGCAGTACTTC.

This clonotype was counted many times. The CDR3 protein is CATEGRQDEQYF. For the CDR3, the DNA is TGTGCCACCGAAGGGAGGCAGGACGAGCAGTACTTC. The chain recombines TRBV28 with TRBJ2-7; tentative D call: TRBD2 (6 bases). V gave up 10 bases and J gave up 5 bases, with 15 bases separating them. This CDR3 region has 12 residues. Per the germline V gene, CDR1 is MDHEN and CDR2 is SYDVKM.

This clonotype was seen ten or more times. This rearrangement joins TRBV28 to TRBJ1-5; D is undetermined. V was shortened by 3 bases and J by 1 base, with 16 bases between the two germline ends. Germline V lookup: CDR1 MDHEN, CDR2 SYDVKM. CDR3 length: 17 residues. DNA of the CDR3: TGTGCCAGCAGTTTTAATTTGGCAAGCGGGAGCAATCAGCCCCAGCATTTT. It specifies CASSFNLASGSNQPQHF.

In its sample, this clonotype was seen many times. The gene calls are TRBV12-3 or TRBV12-4 and TRBJ1-1; 9 positions agree with TRBD1. This CDR3 comprises 16 residues. The ends lost 6 bases at V and 4 bases at J; junction bases unmatched: 12. CDR3 in amino acids: CASRNQRGQGGTEAFF. The CDR3 nucleotides read TGTGCCAGCAGAAACCAAAGGGGACAGGGAGGCACTGAAGCTTTCTTT.

This clonotype was seen repeatedly, ten times or more. This chain joins TRBV5-1 and TRBJ2-1; 11 nucleotides agree with TRBD1. J was trimmed by 7 bases and V by 4 bases; bases with no gene match: 10. Germline V CDR1 and CDR2: SGHRS, YFSETQ. The CDR3 extends over 16 amino acids. The CDR3, as DNA: TGCGCCAGCAGCCCGTCGGGGACAGGGGGTTTGAATGAGCAGTTCTTC. Its translation: CASSPSGTGGLNEQFF. The entire variable domain, with the rest obtained from reference TRBV5-1 and TRBJ2-1, is as follows: KAGVTQTPRYLIKTRGQQVTLSCSPISGHRSVSWYQQTPGQGLQFLFEYFSETQRNKGNFPGRFSGRQFSNSRSEMNVSTLELGDSALYLCASSPSGTGGLNEQFFGPGTRLTVL.

This clonotype was detected a few times. V and J are TRBV12-3 or TRBV12-4 and TRBJ1-2; 8 bases map to TRBD1. This CDR3 region has 18 residues. The J segment lost 3 bases and the V segment lost 4 bases, leaving 16 bases of the junction unmatched. This CDR3 is CASSSTGGERFADYGYTF. CDR3 nucleotide sequence: TGTGCCAGCAGTTCTACAGGGGGGGAGAGGTTCGCCGACTATGGCTACACCTTC.

This clonotype was seen only a few times. The J gene is TRBJ2-7, the V gene TRBV4-1; 13 positions match TRBD2. V lost 8 bases, J lost 5 bases, and 9 bases stayed unmatched. Germline CDR1 and CDR2: MGHRA and YSYEKL. This CDR3 contains 15 residues. The CDR3, as DNA: TGCGCCAGCTCGACTAGCGGGAGGTGGTGGGACGAGCAGTACTTC. Protein product: CASSTSGRWWDEQYF.

The gene calls are TRBV4-1 and TRBJ1-2, with D hard to call. The CDR3 spans 16 residues. With 3 bases removed from V and 0 bases from J, the gap between germline ends came to 14 bases. CDR1 is MGHRA and CDR2 is YSYEKL in the germline V gene. The CDR3 DNA sequence: TGCGCCAGCAGCCACGGCAGGACGGTAGCTAACTATGGCTACACCTTC. Encoded protein: CASSHGRTVANYGYTF.

The V call is TRBV10-3, the J call TRBJ2-4, with 10 bases aligning to TRBD1. The V gene end was trimmed by 11 bases and the J gene end by 5 bases; junction bases not matched to a gene: 6. Germline V gives CDR1 ENHRY, CDR2 SYGVKD. This CDR3 has 13 amino acids. CDR3 coding DNA: TGTGCCGCCTCCGGGACAGGGGAAAACATTCAGTACTTC. Amino acids: CAASGTGENIQYF.

The chain links TRBV2 to TRBJ1-2, with D perhaps TRBD1 (6 bases). V was trimmed by 1 base and J by 5 bases, leaving 14 bases between them. CDR1 and CDR2 (germline): SNHLY, FYNNEI. The CDR3 runs 15 residues. In DNA, the CDR3 is TGTGCCAGCAGTGAAGTGCGACAGGACCCTTATGGCTACACCTTC. As protein: CASSEVRQDPYGYTF.

There are many counts of this clonotype. This chain uses TRBV28 with TRBJ2-7; D possibly matches TRBD1 or TRBD2 (5 bases each). The CDR3 spans 15 residues. V was trimmed by 3 bases and J by 5 bases, leaving 17 bases between them. CDR1 is MDHEN and CDR2 is SYDVKM in the germline V gene. As DNA, the CDR3 is TGTGCCAGCAGTTTTCGGGGACGCGACGGACACGAGCAGTACTTC. Its translation is CASSFRGRDGHEQYF.

This clonotype showed up just a few times. The rearrangement uses TRBV20-1 and TRBJ1-4; 9 bases line up with TRBD1. Germline lookup yields CDR1 DFQATT and CDR2 SNEGSKA (reference sequence). V was clipped by 6 bases and J by 8 bases; unmatched bases: 4. The CDR3 is made up of 12 amino acids. CDR3 sequence: CSAMGQGEKLFF. CDR3 bases: TGCAGTGCCATGGGACAGGGCGAAAAACTGTTTTTT.

This clonotype was counted only a few times. The chain carries TRBV7-8 and TRBJ1-5; the match to TRBD1 covers 10 bases. CDR1 SGHVS and CDR2 FQNEAQ come from the germline V gene. V gave up 4 bases and J gave up 6 bases; unmatched junction bases: 9. This CDR3 is built from 16 residues. The CDR3 DNA sequence: TGTGCCAGCAGCTCCAGGACAGGGGGTTTCGGTCAGCCCCAGCATTTT. It yields the protein CASSSRTGGFGQPQHF.

As concerns this clonotype: With a much larger clone just one base away, this may be a read error. The chain joins TRBV2 to TRBJ2-2; TRBD2 agrees at 11 bases. The V gene's germline CDR1 is SNHLY and CDR2 FYNNEI. The CDR3 consists of 16 residues. The CDR3: CASSGTSGPNTGELLF. CDR3 nucleotides: TGTGCCAGCAGCGGGACTAGCGGCCCGAACACCGGGGAGCTGCTTTTT.

This clonotype was counted a few times. The chain is built from TRBV10-2 and TRBJ2-3; 10 bases agree with TRBD2. The V and J ends lost 6 bases and 4 bases, in that order; junction bases with no gene match: 1. CDR1 and CDR2 (germline): WSHSY, SAAADI. This CDR3 contains 13 residues. The CDR3 nucleotides read TGCGCCAGCAGAGCGGGAGGGCCAGATACGCAGTATTTT. It codes for CASRAGGPDTQYF.

The V and J genes are TRBV19 and TRBJ1-5; 9 nucleotides align to TRBD1. CDR1 is LNHDA and CDR2 is SQIVND in the germline V gene (reference sequence). V lost 1 base, J lost 4 bases, and 2 bases stayed unmatched. The CDR3 has 15 amino acids. The CDR3 reads CASSIAGTGNQPQHF. As DNA, the CDR3 is TGTGCCAGTAGTATAGCCGGGACAGGGAATCAGCCCCAGCATTTT.

Ten or more counts support this clonotype. This sequence joins TRBV2 and TRBJ1-5, with D unclear. In germline, CDR1 is SNHLY, CDR2 FYNNEI. This CDR3 spans 16 amino acids. V was trimmed by 2 bases and J by 7 bases, leaving 18 bases between them. The CDR3 DNA sequence: TGTGCCAGCAGTGAAAACGGGGTTTCTATCGGGCAGCCCCAGCATTTT. It specifies CASSENGVSIGQPQHF.